This is a list of T cell receptor beta chains from one sample in a study of T cells after yellow fever vaccination. In TCRdb, the 5' RACE reads were re-called with MiXCR into one record per CDR3 protein. Among some 320,000 distinct CDR3 sequences listed, 4.1% were seen once. Sample: PBMCs, taken 5 days after the yellow fever booster vaccination. The receptor source for this set is a man between 18 and 29 years old who received the YFV17D yellow fever vaccine. Each CDR3 is given with its conserved first and last residue. Fields, in order: V gene, CDR3 protein.

TRBV11-3	CASSSRGGFGEQFF
TRBV5-1	CASSLEFQWPSEAFF
TRBV5-6	CASSLGRRNEQFF
TRBV30	CAWSRRSSGANVLTF
TRBV6-5	CASRSTGYEQYF
TRBV2	CASNTIPGQGNTEAFF
TRBV20-1	CSARKLAGGKNIQYF
TRBV5-1	CASSTSTGPTEAFF
TRBV7-8	CASRLSMFIGTGSTDTQYF
TRBV5-1	CASSPGASGGNEQFF
TRBV7-9	CASSLATLGGNQPQHF
TRBV6-5	CASSYVRGTEAFF
TRBV19	CASSSKGSSYNEQFF
TRBV11-2	CASSLLQGASDTQYF
TRBV7-3	CASSLRGATYNSPLHF
TRBV6-6	CASSIVLSSGNTIYF
TRBV5-1	CASSLETGNYNEQFF
TRBV11-2	CASSLYARLAGGETQYF
TRBV6-6	CATHTPASTDTQYF
TRBV6-2/TRBV6-3	CASNTRGYNEQFF
TRBV7-2	CASSFPSGSGNTGELFF
TRBV4-1	CASSQLPLPGQGTLSFF
TRBV24-1	CATSQPPGQVIQYF
TRBV6-5	CASRPGQGYEQYF
TRBV7-2	CASTYMTQETQYF
TRBV7-3	CASSSSTGDGYTF
TRBV24-1	CATSAADTDTQYF
TRBV6-2/TRBV6-3	CASGAGGSNQPQHF